Below, 20 T cell receptor beta chains from the same sample are listed, as sequenced in a study of T cell responses to AZD1222 COVID-19 vaccine. Measured with immunoSEQ multiplex PCR; TCRdb has only the in-frame clones, and not every one. Altogether more than 65,000 clones are present, roughly 80% being singletons, with the ten largest covering more than 20%. This specimen consisted of peripheral blood, obtained on day 0 of AZD1222 vaccination. These receptors all come from an adult in good health.

The chain combines TRBV6-5 with TRBJ2-5; maybe TRBD1 (5 bases). This CDR3 is built from 15 residues. V shed 1 base and J shed 2 bases, with 11 bases lying between them. Germline CDR1 is MNHEY and CDR2 is SVGAGI. The CDR3 is CASSYWGTGQETQYF. The CDR3 DNA reads as TGTGCCAGCAGTTACTGGGGTACAGGACAAGAGACCCAGTACTTC.

This chain uses TRBV29-1 with TRBJ2-6; a weak D match, TRBD2 (6 bases). The CDR3 covers 14 residues. The germline CDR1 and CDR2 sequences are SQVTM and ANQGSEA. V was cut by 6 bases and J by 1 base, with 10 bases left in between. In DNA, the CDR3 is TGCAGCGTCCCGGAGGGGTCTGGGGCCAACGTCCTGACTTTC. This encodes CSVPEGSGANVLTF.

The chain couples TRBV10-2 to TRBJ2-3; weak D call: TRBD2 (6 bases). V was cut by 2 bases and J by 5 bases, with 17 bases left in between. Germline CDR1 and CDR2: WSHSY and SAAADI. The CDR3 has 16 amino acids. CDR3 in DNA: TGCGCCAGCAGTGAGCGCCCGGGCGGGGTCGGAGATACGCAGTATTTT. Protein product: CASSERPGGVGDTQYF.

This clone was picked up many times. The rearrangement uses TRBV10-1 and TRBJ2-7; a weak D match, TRBD1 (6 bases). CDR1 and CDR2 (germline): WNHNN, SYGVQD (reference sequence). The CDR3 has 13 amino acids. With 6 bases removed from V and 7 bases from J, the gap between germline ends came to 16 bases. The CDR3 region is CASSTNRDGEQYF. The CDR3 bases are TGCGCCAGCAGCACCAACAGGGACGGAGAGCAGTACTTC.

V gene TRBV28 combines with J gene TRBJ2-7, with a tentative D call TRBD2 (6 bases). V was trimmed by 8 bases and J by 3 bases, leaving 17 bases between them. In germline, CDR1 is MDHEN, CDR2 SYDVKM. This CDR3 contains 14 residues. The CDR3 DNA reads as TGTGCCAGCTCCCGACTAGTGGGACTCTACGAGCAGTACTTC. It encodes CASSRLVGLYEQYF.

The chain recombines TRBV4-3 with TRBJ1-4; unclear D gene. Germline-derived CDR1 and CDR2 are LGHNA and YSLEER. The CDR3 sequence is 15 residues long. Trimming took 6 bases from V and 0 from J, leaving 11 bases between them. CDR3: CASRPAPTTNEKLFF. In nucleotides, the CDR3 is TGCGCCAGCAGGCCCGCCCCCACAACTAATGAAAAACTGTTTTTT.

The chain has TRBV18 and TRBJ2-7, with TRBD2 as a possible D gene (5 bases). There are 12 residues in the CDR3. With 9 bases removed from V and 3 bases from J, the gap between germline ends came to 12 bases. The germline CDR1 and CDR2 sequences are KGHSH and LQKENI. CDR3 bases: TGTGCCAGGGACTGGAACTACTACGAGCAGTACTTC. Translation gives CARDWNYYEQYF.

For this clone: An end of the junction does not agree with germline; a read error may underlie this. V is TRBV7-2 and J is TRBJ2-3, with TRBD2 as a possible D gene (6 bases). The CDR3 covers 14 residues. Germline values: CDR1 SGHTA, CDR2 FQGNSA. The CDR3 sequence is CASSAGLRTHTQYF. CDR3 sequence (DNA): TGTGCCAGCAGTGCGGGACTTCGCACACATACGCAGTATTTT. The full variable domain, rest sourced from reference TRBV7-2 and TRBJ2-3, is GAGVSQSPSNKVTEKGKDVELRCDPISGHTALYWYRQSLGQGLEFLIYFQGNSAPDKSGLPSDRFSAERTGGSVSTLTIQRTQQEDSAVYLCASSAGLRTHTQYFGPGTRLTVL.

The rearrangement uses TRBV10-2 and TRBJ2-3; the D is unclear. CDR3 size: 13 residues. CDR1 and CDR2 from the germline V gene are WSHSY and SAAADI. Deletions cut 7 bases from V and 4 bases from J, with 12 bases between. This CDR3 reads CASTSPAADTQYF. CDR3 DNA sequence: TGCGCCAGCACCTCACCGGCGGCAGATACGCAGTATTTT.

V gene TRBV3-1 (or the pseudogene TRBV3-2) combines with J gene TRBJ2-5; a possible D gene is TRBD2 (5 bases). Germline V gene lookup returns CDR1 LGHDT and CDR2 YNNKEL (reference sequence). The CDR3 length is 13 residues. V gave up 4 bases and J gave up 4 bases, with 10 bases separating them. CDR3 sequence reads: CASSPDYLETQYF. CDR3 sequence (DNA): TGTGCCAGCAGCCCAGACTACTTAGAGACCCAGTACTTC.

V usage is TRBV2 and J usage is TRBJ1-6; D not certain. CDR1 is SNHLY and CDR2 is FYNNEI in the germline V gene. The germline V and J ends were trimmed by 2 bases and 7 bases, with 12 bases remaining between them. The CDR3 runs to 15 residues. This CDR3 reads CASSEPGGGNSPLHF. The CDR3 DNA sequence: TGTGCCAGCAGTGAACCCGGCGGAGGGAATTCACCCCTCCACTTT.

This clone has a handful of counts. J is TRBJ2-5 and V is TRBV27; no clear D. The germline V gene has CDR1 MNHEY and CDR2 SMNVEV (reference sequence). This CDR3 spans 14 amino acids. V lost 2 bases to trimming and J lost 4 bases, with 11 bases between them. In DNA form, the CDR3 reads TGTGCCAGCAGTTTAGGAAGGTTTAGAGAGACCCAGTACTTC. Its translation is CASSLGRFRETQYF.

This clone has only one observation. This chain links TRBV30 with TRBJ2-3; no clear D. Looked up from germline, CDR1 is GTSNPN and CDR2 is SVGIG (reference sequence). The V end was cut by 2 bases, the J end by 2 bases, with 8 bases between. The CDR3 loop spans 13 amino acids. The CDR3 reads CAWSKRDTDTQYF. DNA for the CDR3: TGTGCCTGGAGTAAAAGGGACACAGATACGCAGTATTTT. Using reference TRBV30 and TRBJ2-3 for the parts outside the CDR3, the full variable domain is SQTIHQWPATLVQPVGSPLSLECTVEGTSNPNLYWYRQAAGRGLQLLFYSVGIGQISSEVPQNLSASRPQDRQFILSSKKLLLSDSGFYLCAWSKRDTDTQYFGPGTRLTVL.

This chain's CDR3 is CASSFVLNTEAFF. The CDR3 DNA follows: TGTGCCAGCAGTTTCGTACTGAACACTGAAGCTTTCTTT. This rearrangement joins TRBV28 to TRBJ1-1, with D hard to call. Trimming cost V 3 bases and J 0 bases, with 5 bases left between them. The CDR3 sequence is 13 residues long. Germline V CDR1 and CDR2: MDHEN, SYDVKM.

There are a few counts of this clone. This sequence joins TRBV9 and TRBJ2-2; possible D gene TRBD1, 8 bases. V was cut by 3 bases and J by 5 bases, with 14 bases left in between. Germline-derived CDR1 and CDR2 are SGDLS and YYNGEE. The CDR3 has 15 amino acids. The CDR3 loop reads CASSADRGGTGELFF. The DNA of the CDR3 is TGTGCCAGCAGCGCAGACAGGGGAGGGACCGGGGAGCTGTTTTTT.

The chain couples TRBV20-1 to TRBJ2-3; D is unclear. CDR3 size: 13 residues. The V end lost 3 bases, the J end lost 0 bases, and 7 bases lay between the germline ends. From germline, CDR1 is DFQATT and CDR2 SNEGSKA (reference sequence). The CDR3 region is CSASDASTDTQYF. The DNA for the CDR3 is TGCAGTGCTAGTGATGCTAGCACAGATACGCAGTATTTT.

The genes are TRBV27 and TRBJ1-1; 7 nucleotides match TRBD1. After removal of 4 bases from V and 6 bases from J, the junction contained 11 bases not matched to a gene. The length of the CDR3 is 15 residues. Germline CDR1 and CDR2: MNHEY and SMNVEV (reference sequence). This CDR3 is CASSSLGSGTAEAFF. The CDR3 DNA reads TGTGCCAGCAGTTCATTAGGCAGCGGGACAGCTGAAGCTTTCTTT.

The J gene is TRBJ1-3, the V gene TRBV5-1; D ambiguous. The V and J ends lost 5 bases and 0 bases respectively, with 15 bases between them. Looked up from germline, CDR1 is SGHRS and CDR2 is YFSETQ. The CDR3 runs 16 residues. The CDR3 DNA follows: TGCGCCAGCAGTTTTATGACACCGGACTCTGGAAACACCATATATTTT. Encoded protein: CASSFMTPDSGNTIYF. The entire variable domain, with the rest obtained from reference TRBV5-1 and TRBJ1-3, is as follows: KAGVTQTPRYLIKTRGQQVTLSCSPISGHRSVSWYQQTPGQGLQFLFEYFSETQRNKGNFPGRFSGRQFSNSRSEMNVSTLELGDSALYLCASSFMTPDSGNTIYFGEGSWLTVV.

V usage is TRBV5-1 and J usage is TRBJ2-3; tentative D call: TRBD2 (5 bases). Germline V gene lookup returns CDR1 SGHRS and CDR2 YFSETQ. Deletions cut 7 bases from V and 7 bases from J, with 22 bases between. The CDR3 totals 15 residues. DNA for the CDR3: TGCGCCAGCGGGGAACGGCAGGATAGGGAGTATACGCAGTATTTT. Protein product: CASGERQDREYTQYF.

This clone was detected a few times. This chain uses TRBV10-3 with TRBJ2-2, with D possibly being TRBD1 (6 bases). This CDR3 is 14 amino acids long. CDR1 is ENHRY and CDR2 is SYGVKD in the germline V gene. V shed 4 bases and J shed 1 base, with 7 bases lying between them. The CDR3 reads CAISGTENTGELFF. Here the CDR3 DNA reads TGTGCCATCAGTGGGACAGAGAACACCGGGGAGCTGTTTTTT.